The source of this TCR beta chain is a study of T cells in localized non-small cell lung cancer. Study-wide results and caveats: The greatest T cell clonality was found in uninvolved adjacent lung (higher than in tumor). Median around 56 top-100 tumor clones were shared with paired adjacent lung. With higher T cell density in blood came longer overall survival. Because only a single region of the tumor was sequenced, heterogeneity remains possible.

To note about this clone: The antigen remains undetermined.

The method was immunoSEQ multiplex PCR; TCRdb's version includes in-frame clones alone and lacks a portion of them. The table includes tens of thousands of clones, roughly 90% detected once. The sequence was collected from a man aged 35 to 69 with stage I lung adenocarcinoma. The sample in question was peripheral blood, obtained before any cancer treatment.

The CDR3 region is CASSLDPQGIVQDTQYF. The CDR3 bases are TGCGCCAGCAGCTTGGATCCACAGGGAATTGTGCAAGATACGCAGTATTTT. J is TRBJ2-3 and V is TRBV5-1; the D gene is possibly TRBD1 (6 bases). CDR1 SGHRS and CDR2 YFSETQ come from the germline V gene. The length of the CDR3 is 17 residues. V shed 0 bases and J shed 5 bases, with 19 bases lying between them.